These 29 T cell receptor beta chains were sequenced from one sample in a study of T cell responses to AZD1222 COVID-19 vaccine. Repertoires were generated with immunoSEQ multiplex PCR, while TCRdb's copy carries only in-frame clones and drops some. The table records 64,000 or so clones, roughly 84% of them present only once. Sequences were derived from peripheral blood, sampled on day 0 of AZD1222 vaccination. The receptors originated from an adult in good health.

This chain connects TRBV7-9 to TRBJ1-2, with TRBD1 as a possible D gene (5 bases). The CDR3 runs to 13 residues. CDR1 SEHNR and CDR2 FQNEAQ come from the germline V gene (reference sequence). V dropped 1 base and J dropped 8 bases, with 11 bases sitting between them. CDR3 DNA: TGTGCCAGCAGCTTAGGGACAAATCTGGGCTACACCTTC. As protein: CASSLGTNLGYTF.

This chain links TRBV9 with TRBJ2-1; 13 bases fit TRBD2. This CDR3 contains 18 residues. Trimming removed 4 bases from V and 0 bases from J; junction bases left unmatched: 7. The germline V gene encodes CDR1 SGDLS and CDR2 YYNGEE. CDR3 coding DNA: TGTGCCAGCAGCTCAGGACTAGCGGGGGTTAGCTCCTACAATGAGCAGTTCTTC. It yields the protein CASSSGLAGVSSYNEQFF.

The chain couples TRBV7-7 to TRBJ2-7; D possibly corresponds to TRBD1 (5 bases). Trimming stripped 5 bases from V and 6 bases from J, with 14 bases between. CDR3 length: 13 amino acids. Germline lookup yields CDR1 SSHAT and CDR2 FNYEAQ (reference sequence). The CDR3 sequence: CASSPGLGGEQYF. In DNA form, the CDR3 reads TGTGCCAGCAGCCCAGGGTTGGGTGGCGAGCAGTACTTC.

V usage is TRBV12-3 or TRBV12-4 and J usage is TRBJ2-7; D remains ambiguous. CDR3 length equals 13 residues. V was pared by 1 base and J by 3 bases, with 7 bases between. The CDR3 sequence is CASSLGGGYEQYF. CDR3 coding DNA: TGTGCCAGCAGTTTAGGTGGCGGCTACGAGCAGTACTTC.

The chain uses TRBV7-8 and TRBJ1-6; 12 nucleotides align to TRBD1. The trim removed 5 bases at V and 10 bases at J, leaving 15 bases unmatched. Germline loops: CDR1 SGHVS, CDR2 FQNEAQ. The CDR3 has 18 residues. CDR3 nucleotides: TGTGCCAGCAGCCAGATAAGGAGTAGTGGGACAGGGGGCTCACCCCTCCACTTT. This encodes CASSQIRSSGTGGSPLHF. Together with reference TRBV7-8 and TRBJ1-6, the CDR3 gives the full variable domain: GAGVSQSPRYKVAKRGQDVALRCDPISGHVSLFWYQQALGQGPEFLTYFQNEAQLDKSGLPSDRFFAERPEGSVSTLKIQRTQQEDSAVYLCASSQIRSSGTGGSPLHFGNGTRLTVT.

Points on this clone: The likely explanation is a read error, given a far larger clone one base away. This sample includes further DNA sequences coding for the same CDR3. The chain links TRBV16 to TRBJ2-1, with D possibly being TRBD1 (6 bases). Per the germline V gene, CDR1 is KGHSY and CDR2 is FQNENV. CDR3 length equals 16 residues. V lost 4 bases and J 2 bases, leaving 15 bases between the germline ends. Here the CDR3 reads CASSPPPGGPYNEQFF. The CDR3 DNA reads TGTGCCAGCAGCCCCCCGCCTGGGGGCCCCTACAATGAGCAGTTCTTC.

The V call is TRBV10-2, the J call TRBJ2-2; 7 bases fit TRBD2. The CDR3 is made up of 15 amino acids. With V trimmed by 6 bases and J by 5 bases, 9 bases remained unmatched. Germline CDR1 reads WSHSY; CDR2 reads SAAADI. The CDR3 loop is CASSHGLGRTGELFF. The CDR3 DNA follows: TGCGCCAGCAGCCACGGACTAGGCAGGACCGGGGAGCTGTTTTTT.

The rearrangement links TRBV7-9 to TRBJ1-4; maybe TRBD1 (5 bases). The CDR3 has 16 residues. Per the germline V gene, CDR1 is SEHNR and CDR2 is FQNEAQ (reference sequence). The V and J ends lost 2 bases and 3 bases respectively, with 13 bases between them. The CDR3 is CASSLLGRGSNEKLFF. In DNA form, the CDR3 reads TGTGCCAGCAGCTTACTGGGGAGGGGATCTAATGAAAAACTGTTTTTT.

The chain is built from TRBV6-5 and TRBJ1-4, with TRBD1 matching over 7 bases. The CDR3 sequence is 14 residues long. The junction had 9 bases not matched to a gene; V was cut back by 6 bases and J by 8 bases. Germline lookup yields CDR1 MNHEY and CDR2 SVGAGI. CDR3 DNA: TGTGCCAGCAGACCTCCAGGGGGAGAGGAAAAACTGTTTTTT. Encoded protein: CASRPPGGEEKLFF.

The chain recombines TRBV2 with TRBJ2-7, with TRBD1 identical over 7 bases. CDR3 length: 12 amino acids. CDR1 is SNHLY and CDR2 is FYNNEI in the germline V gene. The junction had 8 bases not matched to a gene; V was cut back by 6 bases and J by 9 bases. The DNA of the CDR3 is TGTGCCAGCAGGCCCGACAGGGATGGGCAGTACTTC. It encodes CASRPDRDGQYF.

CDR3 residues: CANPRGDTDTQYF. The CDR3 coding sequence is TGCGCCAACCCCCGGGGAGACACAGATACGCAGTATTTT. The chain recombines TRBV5-1 with TRBJ2-3; maybe TRBD2 (5 bases). The CDR3 consists of 13 residues. Trimming took off 9 bases at V and 2 bases at J, with 13 bases between the two ends. Germline loops: CDR1 SGHRS, CDR2 YFSETQ. Looking up the rest from reference TRBV5-1 and TRBJ2-3 gives the full variable domain: KAGVTQTPRYLIKTRGQQVTLSCSPISGHRSVSWYQQTPGQGLQFLFEYFSETQRNKGNFPGRFSGRQFSNSRSEMNVSTLELGDSALYLCANPRGDTDTQYFGPGTRLTVL.

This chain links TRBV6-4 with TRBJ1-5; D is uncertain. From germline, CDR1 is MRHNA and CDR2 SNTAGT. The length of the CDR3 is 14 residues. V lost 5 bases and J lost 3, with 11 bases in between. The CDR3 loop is CASSLDGNNQPQHF. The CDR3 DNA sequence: TGTGCCAGCAGTTTGGACGGGAACAATCAGCCCCAGCATTTT.

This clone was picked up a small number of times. The chain's CDR3 is CASSQIVQGRNEQFF. In DNA form, the CDR3 reads TGCGCCAGCAGCCAAATCGTCCAGGGGCGAAATGAGCAGTTCTTC. The chain carries TRBV4-1 and TRBJ2-1; D is possibly TRBD1 (6 bases). Germline CDR1 is MGHRA and CDR2 is YSYEKL. V shed 2 bases and J shed 7 bases, with 15 bases lying between them. The CDR3 loop spans 15 amino acids.

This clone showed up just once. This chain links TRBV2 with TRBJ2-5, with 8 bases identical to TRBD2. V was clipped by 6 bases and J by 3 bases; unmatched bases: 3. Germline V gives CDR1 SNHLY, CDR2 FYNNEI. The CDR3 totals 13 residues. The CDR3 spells CASSSGGEETQYF. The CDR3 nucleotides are TGTGCCAGCAGCTCCGGGGGGGAAGAGACCCAGTACTTC.

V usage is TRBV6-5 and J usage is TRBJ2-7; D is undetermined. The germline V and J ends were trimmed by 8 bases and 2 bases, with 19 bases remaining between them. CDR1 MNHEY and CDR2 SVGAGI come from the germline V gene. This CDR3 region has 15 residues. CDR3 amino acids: CASSGEALLPYEQYF. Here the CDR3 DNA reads TGTGCCAGCTCCGGTGAGGCGCTACTTCCCTACGAGCAGTACTTC.

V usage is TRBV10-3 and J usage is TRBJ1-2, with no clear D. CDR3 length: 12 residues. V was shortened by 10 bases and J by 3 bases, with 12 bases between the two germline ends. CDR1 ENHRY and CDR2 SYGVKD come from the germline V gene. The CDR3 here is CATAQVDYGYTF. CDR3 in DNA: TGTGCCACCGCCCAAGTTGACTATGGCTACACCTTC.

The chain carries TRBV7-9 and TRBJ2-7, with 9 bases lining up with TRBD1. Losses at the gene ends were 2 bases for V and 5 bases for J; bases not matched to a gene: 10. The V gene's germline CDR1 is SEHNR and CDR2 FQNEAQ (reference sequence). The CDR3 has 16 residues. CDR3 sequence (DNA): TGTGCCAGCAGCTTAAAACAGGGGGCATTCGCGGACGAGCAGTACTTC. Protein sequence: CASSLKQGAFADEQYF.

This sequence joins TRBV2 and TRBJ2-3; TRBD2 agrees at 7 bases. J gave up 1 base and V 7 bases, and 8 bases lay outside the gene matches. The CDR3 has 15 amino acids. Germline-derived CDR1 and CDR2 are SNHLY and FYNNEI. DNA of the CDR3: TGTGCCAGCACCCCCGGAGCGGGGCGCACAGATACGCAGTATTTT. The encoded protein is CASTPGAGRTDTQYF.

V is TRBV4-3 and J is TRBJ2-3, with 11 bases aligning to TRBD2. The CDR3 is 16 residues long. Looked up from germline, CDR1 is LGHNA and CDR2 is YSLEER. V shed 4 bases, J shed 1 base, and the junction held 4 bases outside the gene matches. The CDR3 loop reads CASSLRLAGRTDTQYF. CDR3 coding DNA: TGCGCCAGCAGCCTCCGACTAGCGGGACGCACAGATACGCAGTATTTT.

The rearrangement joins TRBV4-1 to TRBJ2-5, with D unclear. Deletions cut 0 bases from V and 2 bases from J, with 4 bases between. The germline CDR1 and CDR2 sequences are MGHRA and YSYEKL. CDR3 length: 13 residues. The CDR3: CASSQDRQETQYF. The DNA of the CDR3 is TGCGCCAGCAGCCAAGACAGGCAAGAGACCCAGTACTTC.

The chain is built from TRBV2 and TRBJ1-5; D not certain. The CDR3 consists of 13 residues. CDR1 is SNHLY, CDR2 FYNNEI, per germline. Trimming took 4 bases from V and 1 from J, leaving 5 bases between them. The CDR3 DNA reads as TGTGCCAGCAGTGCCCAGAGCAATCAGCCCCAGCATTTT. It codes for CASSAQSNQPQHF.

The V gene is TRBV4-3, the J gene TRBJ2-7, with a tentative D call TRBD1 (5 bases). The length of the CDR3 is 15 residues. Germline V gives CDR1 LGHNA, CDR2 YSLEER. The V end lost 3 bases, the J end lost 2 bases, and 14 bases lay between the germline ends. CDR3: CASSQVADRAYEQYF. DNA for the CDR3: TGCGCCAGCAGCCAGGTCGCCGACAGAGCCTACGAGCAGTACTTC.

CDR3 in amino acids: CASSLRGRRDNEQFF. Here the CDR3 DNA reads TGTGCCAGCAGCTTACGTGGGAGAAGAGACAATGAGCAGTTCTTC. V gene TRBV7-2 combines with J gene TRBJ2-1, with a tentative D call TRBD2 (5 bases). The CDR3 runs 15 residues. CDR1 and CDR2 (germline): SGHTA, FQGNSA. The V gene lost 2 bases and the J gene lost 5 bases, with 13 bases spanning the gap.

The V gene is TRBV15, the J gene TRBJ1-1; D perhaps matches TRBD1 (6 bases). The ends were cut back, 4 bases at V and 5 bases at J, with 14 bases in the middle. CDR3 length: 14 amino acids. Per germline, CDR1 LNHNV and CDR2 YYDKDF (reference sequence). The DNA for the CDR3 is TGTGCCACCAGCACGGAGGGGGGCGGGACTGAAGCTTTCTTT. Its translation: CATSTEGGGTEAFF. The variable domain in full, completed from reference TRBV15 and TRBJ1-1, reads DAMVIQNPRYQVTQFGKPVTLSCSQTLNHNVMYWYQQKSSQAPKLLFHYYDKDFNNEADTPDNFQSRRPNTSFCFLDIRSPGLGDTAMYLCATSTEGGGTEAFFGQGTRLTVV.

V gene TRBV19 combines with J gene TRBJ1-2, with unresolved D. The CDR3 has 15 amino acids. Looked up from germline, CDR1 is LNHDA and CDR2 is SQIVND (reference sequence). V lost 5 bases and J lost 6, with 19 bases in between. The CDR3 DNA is TGTGCCAGTAGTGTTCATCGGACGGGCCCCGATGGCTACACCTTC. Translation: CASSVHRTGPDGYTF.

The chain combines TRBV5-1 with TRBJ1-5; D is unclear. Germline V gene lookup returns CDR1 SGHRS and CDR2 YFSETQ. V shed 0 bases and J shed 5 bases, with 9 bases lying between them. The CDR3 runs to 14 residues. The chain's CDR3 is CASSLDSTDQPQHF. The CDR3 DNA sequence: TGCGCCAGCAGCTTGGATTCAACGGATCAGCCCCAGCATTTT. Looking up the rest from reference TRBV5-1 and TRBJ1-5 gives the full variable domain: KAGVTQTPRYLIKTRGQQVTLSCSPISGHRSVSWYQQTPGQGLQFLFEYFSETQRNKGNFPGRFSGRQFSNSRSEMNVSTLELGDSALYLCASSLDSTDQPQHFGDGTRLSIL.

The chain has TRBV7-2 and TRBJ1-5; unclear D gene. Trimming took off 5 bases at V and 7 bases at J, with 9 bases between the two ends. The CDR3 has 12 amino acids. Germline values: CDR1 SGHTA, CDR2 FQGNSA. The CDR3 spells CASSPRGQPQHF. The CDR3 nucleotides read TGTGCCAGCAGCCCCAGAGGACAGCCCCAGCATTTT.

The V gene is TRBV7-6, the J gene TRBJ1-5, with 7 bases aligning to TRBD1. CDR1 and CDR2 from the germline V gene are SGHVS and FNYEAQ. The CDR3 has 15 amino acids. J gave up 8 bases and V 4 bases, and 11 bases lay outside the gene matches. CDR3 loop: CASSSNLRDSEPQHF. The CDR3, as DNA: TGTGCCAGCAGCTCAAACCTCCGGGACAGCGAGCCCCAGCATTTT.

CDR3 DNA sequence: TGTGCCAGCAGGAGGGACAGGGGATACACTGAAGCTTTCTTT. Residues: CASRRDRGYTEAFF. The V call is TRBV6-5, the J call TRBJ1-1; the match to TRBD1 covers 10 bases. Germline V gives CDR1 MNHEY, CDR2 SVGAGI. Trimming removed 6 bases from V and 3 bases from J; junction bases left unmatched: 4. The CDR3 covers 14 residues.